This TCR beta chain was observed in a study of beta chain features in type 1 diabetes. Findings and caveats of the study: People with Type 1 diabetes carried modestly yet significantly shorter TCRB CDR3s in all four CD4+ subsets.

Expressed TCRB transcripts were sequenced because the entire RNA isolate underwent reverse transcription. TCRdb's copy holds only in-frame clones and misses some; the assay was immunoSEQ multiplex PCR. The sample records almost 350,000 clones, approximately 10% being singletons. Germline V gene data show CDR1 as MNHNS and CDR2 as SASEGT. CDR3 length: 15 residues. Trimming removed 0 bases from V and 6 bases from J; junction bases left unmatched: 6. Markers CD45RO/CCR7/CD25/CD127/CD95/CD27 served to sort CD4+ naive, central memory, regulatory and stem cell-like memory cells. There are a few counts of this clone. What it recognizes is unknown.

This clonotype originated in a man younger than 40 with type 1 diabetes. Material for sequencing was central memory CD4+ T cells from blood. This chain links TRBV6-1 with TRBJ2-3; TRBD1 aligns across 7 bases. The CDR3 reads CASSEAFPGQDTQYF. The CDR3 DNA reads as TGTGCCAGCAGTGAAGCTTTTCCGGGACAGGATACGCAGTATTTT.